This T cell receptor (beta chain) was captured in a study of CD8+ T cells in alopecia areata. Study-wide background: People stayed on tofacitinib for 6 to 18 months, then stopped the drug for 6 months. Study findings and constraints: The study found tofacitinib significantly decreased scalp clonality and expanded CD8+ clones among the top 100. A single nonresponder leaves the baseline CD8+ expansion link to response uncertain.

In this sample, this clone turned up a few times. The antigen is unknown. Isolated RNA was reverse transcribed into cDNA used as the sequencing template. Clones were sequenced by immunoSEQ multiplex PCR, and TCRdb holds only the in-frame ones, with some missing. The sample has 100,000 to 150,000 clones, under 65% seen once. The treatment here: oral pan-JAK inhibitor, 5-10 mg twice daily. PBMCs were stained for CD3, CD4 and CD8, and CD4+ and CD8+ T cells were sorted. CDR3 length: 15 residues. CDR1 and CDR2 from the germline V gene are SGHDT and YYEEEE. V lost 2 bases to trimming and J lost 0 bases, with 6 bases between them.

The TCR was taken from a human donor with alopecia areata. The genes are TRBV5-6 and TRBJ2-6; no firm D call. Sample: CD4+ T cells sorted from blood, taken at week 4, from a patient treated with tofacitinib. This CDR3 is CASSFKSSGANVLTF. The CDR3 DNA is TGTGCCAGCAGCTTCAAGAGCTCTGGGGCCAACGTCCTGACTTTC. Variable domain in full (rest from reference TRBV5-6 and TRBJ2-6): DAGVTQSPTHLIKTRGQQVTLRCSPKSGHDTVSWYQQALGQGPQFIFQYYEEEERQRGNFPDRFSGHQFPNYSSELNVNALLLGDSALYLCASSFKSSGANVLTFGAGSRLTVL.